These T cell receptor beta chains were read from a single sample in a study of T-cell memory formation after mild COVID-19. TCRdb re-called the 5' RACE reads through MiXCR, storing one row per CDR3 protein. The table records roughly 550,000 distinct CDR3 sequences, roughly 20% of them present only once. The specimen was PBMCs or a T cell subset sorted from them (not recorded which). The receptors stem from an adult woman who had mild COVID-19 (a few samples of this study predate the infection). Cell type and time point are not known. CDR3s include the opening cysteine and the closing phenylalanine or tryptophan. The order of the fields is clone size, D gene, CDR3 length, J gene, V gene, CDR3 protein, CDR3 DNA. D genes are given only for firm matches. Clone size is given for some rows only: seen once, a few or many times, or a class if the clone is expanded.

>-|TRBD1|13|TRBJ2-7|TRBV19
CASDPGQGGEQYF
TGTGCCTCCGATCCGGGACAGGGCGGCGAGCAGTACTTC
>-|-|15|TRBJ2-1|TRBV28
CASSFLRAPYNEQFF
TGTGCCAGCAGTTTCCTCAGGGCCCCCTACAATGAGCAGTTCTTC
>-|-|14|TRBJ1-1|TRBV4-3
CASSQVRGDTEAFF
TGCGCCAGCAGCCAAGTCAGAGGGGACACTGAAGCTTTCTTT
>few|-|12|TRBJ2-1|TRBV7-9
CASSFPIDGQFF
TGTGCCAGCAGCTTCCCCATTGATGGGCAGTTCTTC
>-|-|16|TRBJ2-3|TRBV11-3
CASSLGDIESTDTQYF
TGTGCCAGCAGCTTAGGTGACATTGAGAGCACAGATACGCAGTATTTT
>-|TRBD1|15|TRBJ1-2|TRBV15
CATSRLGQGIGGYTF
TGTGCCACCAGCAGGCTGGGACAGGGGATAGGAGGCTACACCTTC
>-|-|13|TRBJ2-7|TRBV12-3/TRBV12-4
CASSDQGVYEQYF
TGTGCCAGCAGCGACCAAGGGGTTTATGAGCAGTACTTC
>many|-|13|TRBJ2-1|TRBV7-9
CASSPPGLYEQFF
TGTGCCAGCAGCCCCCCCGGACTCTATGAGCAGTTCTTC
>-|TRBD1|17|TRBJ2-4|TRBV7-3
CASSLTGGAGDKNIQYF
TGTGCCAGCAGCCTGACAGGGGGCGCGGGAGACAAAAACATTCAGTACTTC
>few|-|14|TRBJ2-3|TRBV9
CASGAGASTDTQYF
TGTGCCAGCGGTGCGGGGGCGAGCACAGATACGCAGTATTTT
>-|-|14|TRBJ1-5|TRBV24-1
CATSDLRDNQPQHF
TGTGCCACCAGTGATTTGAGGGATAATCAGCCCCAGCATTTT
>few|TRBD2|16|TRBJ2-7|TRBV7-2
CASSPTSGLAGGEQYF
TGTGCCAGCAGCCCAACTTCAGGACTAGCGGGAGGGGAGCAGTACTTC
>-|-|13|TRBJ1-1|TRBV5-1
CASSLDRYREAFF
TGCGCCAGCAGCTTGGACAGGTATCGTGAAGCTTTCTTT
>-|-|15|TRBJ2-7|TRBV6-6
CASSYPRRGNYEQYF
TGTGCCAGCAGTTACCCAAGGAGGGGGAACTACGAGCAGTACTTC
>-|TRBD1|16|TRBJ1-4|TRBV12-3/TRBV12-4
CASSSLSGQGDEKLFF
TGTGCCAGCAGTTCCCTTTCGGGACAGGGGGATGAAAAACTGTTTTTT
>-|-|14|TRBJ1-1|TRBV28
CASTSRPGYTEAFF
TGTGCCAGCACCTCGAGGCCGGGGTACACTGAAGCTTTCTTT
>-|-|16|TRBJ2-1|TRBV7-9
CASSHWVVSTYNEQFF
TGTGCCAGCAGCCACTGGGTAGTCTCTACCTACAATGAGCAGTTCTTC
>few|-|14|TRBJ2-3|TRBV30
CAWSDGTGVDTQYF
TGTGCCTGGAGTGACGGAACCGGCGTGGATACGCAGTATTTT
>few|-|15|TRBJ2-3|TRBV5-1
CASSPGTDDSDTQYF
TGCGCCAGCAGCCCCGGGACCGATGACTCAGATACGCAGTATTTT
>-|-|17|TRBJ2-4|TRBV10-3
CAISESVLAAAKNIQYF
TGTGCCATCAGTGAGTCTGTGCTAGCCGCAGCCAAAAACATTCAGTACTTC
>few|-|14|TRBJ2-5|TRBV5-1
CASSFSGLRETQYF
TGCGCCAGCAGCTTTTCAGGGTTGAGAGAGACCCAGTACTTC
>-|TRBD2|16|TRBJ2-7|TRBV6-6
CASRSPSSGSSYEQYF
TGTGCCAGCAGATCCCCGTCCAGCGGGAGCTCCTACGAGCAGTACTTC
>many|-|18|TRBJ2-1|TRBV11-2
CASSLVGGGEYAYNEQFF
TGTGCCAGCAGCTTAGTGGGCGGGGGCGAGTACGCCTACAATGAGCAGTTCTTC
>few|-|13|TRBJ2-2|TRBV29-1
CSVGLGDTGELFF
TGCAGCGTTGGACTAGGGGACACCGGGGAGCTGTTTTTT
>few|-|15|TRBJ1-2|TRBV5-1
CASSLGRYANYGYTF
TGCGCCAGCAGCTTGGGGCGCTACGCCAATTATGGCTACACCTTC
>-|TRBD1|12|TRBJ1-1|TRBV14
CASSLTGGSAFF
TGTGCCAGCAGCCTTACAGGGGGCTCAGCTTTCTTT
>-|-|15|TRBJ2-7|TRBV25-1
CASSGERDLNYEQYF
TGTGCCAGCAGTGGGGAAAGGGACTTAAACTACGAGCAGTACTTC
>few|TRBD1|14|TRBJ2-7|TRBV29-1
CSVAEGQGPYEQYF
TGCAGCGTTGCAGAGGGACAGGGACCCTACGAGCAGTACTTC
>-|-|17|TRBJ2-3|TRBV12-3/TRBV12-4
CASSLGGGAGGTDTQYF
TGTGCCAGCAGTTTAGGAGGGGGGGCTGGAGGCACAGATACGCAGTATTTT